A single sample is the source of the 2 T cell receptor beta chains below, sequenced in a study of cytomegalovirus exposure and HLA in healthy donors. Primers included in the PCR were 60 Vbeta and 13 Jbeta primers. The protocol was immunoSEQ multiplex PCR, while the TCRdb copy is restricted to in-frame clones and leaves out a portion. The sample has some 84,000 clones. What was sequenced was PBMCs. The receptors stem from a man over 45 in good health and CMV-seronegative.

This chain links TRBV9 with TRBJ2-5; 9 bases are shared with TRBD1. The CDR3 has 14 amino acids. J gave up 4 bases and V 5 bases, and 6 bases lay outside the gene matches. Germline assignment: CDR1 SGDLS and CDR2 YYNGEE. Written as DNA, the CDR3 is TGTGCCAGCAGTAAACTACAGGGGGCAGAGACCCAGTACTTC. This encodes CASSKLQGAETQYF.

V usage is TRBV9 and J usage is TRBJ2-7; TRBD1 matches 10 bases. V shed 0 bases and J 3 bases; nucleotides not matched to a gene: 9. The germline V gene has CDR1 SGDLS and CDR2 YYNGEE. CDR3 length equals 17 residues. CDR3 DNA: TGTGCCAGCAGCGTAGGTGCCTTCGGGGACAGGGGCTACGAGCAGTACTTC. This encodes CASSVGAFGDRGYEQYF.